One sample yielded the 18 T cell receptor beta chains listed below, sequenced in a study of kidney transplant recipient with SARS-CoV-2 infection. MiXCR was run by TCRdb on the reads, yielding one entry per CDR3 protein. The sample includes about 250,000 distinct CDR3 sequences, about 28% of them seen just once. Sequencing used a blood sample, obtained at baseline and around day 110 from a kidney transplant recipient. The origin of the receptors is a young adult male patient who had COVID-19 and was a kidney transplant recipient. Some T cells may arise from the graft donor.

About this clonotype: One base away lies a much larger clone, so this may be a sequencing read error. The chain combines TRBV3-1 with TRBJ1-4, with a possible D match to TRBD1 (6 bases). CDR3 size: 15 residues. Trimming took 4 bases from V and 10 from J, leaving 19 bases between them. CDR1 is LGHDT and CDR2 is YNNKEL in the germline V gene (reference sequence). The CDR3 region has the DNA TGTGCCAGCAGCCTCCAGGGGCTAGGGGGGGGAAAACTGTTTTTT. Translation gives CASSLQGLGGGKLFF.

Remarks on this clonotype: Since a much larger clone is just one base distant, this may be a read error. V and J are TRBV12-3 or TRBV12-4 and TRBJ1-2, with D hard to call. The CDR3 has 17 amino acids. V was clipped by 5 bases and J by 4 bases, with 23 bases between them. The CDR3: CASSVYNSFRETYGYTF. CDR3 nucleotide sequence: TGTGCCAGCAGTGTCTATAACAGCTTCCGAGAGACCTATGGCTACACCTTC.

This clonotype was found many times. The chain uses TRBV20-1 and TRBJ1-2, with 10 bases lining up with TRBD1. Trimming at V came to 4 bases and at J to 4 bases, leaving 9 bases not matched to a gene. CDR3 size: 15 residues. CDR1 and CDR2 (germline): DFQATT, SNEGSKA (reference sequence). The CDR3 loop reads CSAKETGGAGYGYTF. Written as DNA, the CDR3 is TGCAGTGCTAAGGAGACAGGGGGCGCCGGCTATGGCTACACCTTC.

The sample holds many counts of this clonotype. The chain links TRBV5-6 to TRBJ1-5, with 8 bases that match TRBD1. The CDR3 has 15 amino acids. Germline loops: CDR1 SGHDT, CDR2 YYEEEE. V shed 0 bases and J 11 bases; nucleotides not matched to a gene: 10. The CDR3 nucleotides read TGTGCCAGCAGCTTGGACAGGGGGGCGTCCGGATCCCAGCATTTT. Translation: CASSLDRGASGSQHF.

This clonotype was observed a single time. A much larger clonotype is one base distant, so this may be a read error. V and J are TRBV20-1 and TRBJ1-2; no definite D call. V shed 5 bases and J shed 3 bases, with 4 bases lying between them. The CDR3 extends over 10 amino acids. CDR1 is DFQATT and CDR2 is SNEGSKA in the germline V gene (reference sequence). CDR3 protein: CSAGYYGYTF. The CDR3 DNA sequence: TGCAGTGCTGGTTACTATGGCTACACCTTC.

With respect to this clonotype: A read error may be the cause here, since a much bigger clone is one base away. The CDR3 protein is CASNPAQGASSGANVLTF. The CDR3 DNA is TGTGCCAGCAATCCAGCACAGGGGGCCAGCTCTGGGGCCAACGTCCTGACTTTC. This chain joins TRBV6-5 and TRBJ2-6; TRBD1 matches at 9 bases. Germline-derived CDR1 and CDR2 are MNHEY and SVGAGI. CDR3 length: 18 amino acids. The V gene end was trimmed by 7 bases and the J gene end by 0 bases; junction bases not matched to a gene: 10.

This clonotype was seen ten or more times. The V gene is TRBV6-5, the J gene TRBJ1-2, with unresolved D. The CDR3 is 17 amino acids. Germline-derived CDR1 and CDR2 are MNHEY and SVGAGI. V was pared by 5 bases and J by 4 bases, with 23 bases between. The CDR3 loop reads CASSSLWECRKTYGYTF. The CDR3 DNA follows: TGTGCCAGCAGTAGCCTGTGGGAATGTAGAAAGACCTATGGCTACACCTTC.

Turning to this clonotype: A much larger clone is a single base away; this may be a read error. The chain employs TRBV5-3 and TRBJ1-2; unclear D gene. TRBV5-3 is assigned to the ORF class and has an uncertain function. Trimming cost V 7 bases and J 6 bases, with 25 bases left between them. The length of the CDR3 is 16 residues. The chain's CDR3 is CARSFAVVRKTHGYTF. In nucleotides, the CDR3 is TGTGCCAGATCGTTCGCAGTGGTGAGAAAGACCCATGGCTACACCTTC.

There are many counts of this clonotype. The chain combines TRBV6-8 with TRBJ1-2; no clear D gene. CDR1 and CDR2 from the germline V gene are MNHGY and SAAAGT. Trimming pared 5 bases from V and 4 bases from J, leaving 23 bases between. This CDR3 spans 17 amino acids. The CDR3 reads CASSGWQRSRKTYGYTF. CDR3 DNA: TGTGCCAGCAGTGGATGGCAACGCTCTAGAAAGACCTATGGCTACACCTTC.

Comments on this clonotype: This could be a read error, since a much larger clone is one nucleotide away. The chain carries TRBV30 and TRBJ1-2; D remains ambiguous. V dropped 3 bases and J dropped 5 bases, with 16 bases sitting between them. Germline CDR1 reads GTSNPN; CDR2 reads SVGIG (reference sequence). There are 14 residues in the CDR3. The CDR3 region has the DNA TGTGCCTGGAGCGGACGGGGTGGTTGGTATGGCTACACCTTC. Its protein is CAWSGRGGWYGYTF.

This clonotype occurred many times. The gene calls are TRBV28 and TRBJ1-2; 9 bases line up with TRBD1. The CDR3 runs to 14 residues. With V trimmed by 6 bases and J by 2 bases, 4 bases remained unmatched. Germline CDR1 reads MDHEN; CDR2 reads SYDVKM. The CDR3 region has the DNA TGTGCCAGCAGCCCAGGACAGGGGAACTATGGCTACACCTTC. The encoded protein is CASSPGQGNYGYTF.

About this clonotype itself: At one boundary the junction diverges from the germline segment, which might be a read error. The chain carries TRBV9 and TRBJ2-7; 10 bases align to TRBD1. The better agreement between TRBJ2-5 and the DNA end casts doubt on the J call. CDR3 length: 15 amino acids. Germline V gene lookup returns CDR1 SGDLS and CDR2 YYNGEE. The CDR3 is CTSSATGGTKETQYF. The CDR3 bases are TGTACCAGCAGCGCGACAGGGGGCACGAAGGAGACCCAGTACTTC.

To note about this clonotype: This could be a read error, since a much larger clone is one nucleotide away. The rearrangement uses TRBV4-1 and TRBJ2-5, with D perhaps matching TRBD1 (6 bases). The J call may be incorrect, as the DNA end agrees better with TRBJ2-7. The germline gives CDR1 MGHRA, CDR2 YSYEKL. CDR3 length: 14 amino acids. The CDR3 is CASGQVGRGDEQYF. The CDR3 region has the DNA TGCGCCAGCGGCCAAGTGGGCAGGGGCGACGAGCAGTACTTC.

This clonotype was recorded many times. The chain links TRBV19 to TRBJ2-1; 8 bases map to TRBD2. V was pared by 8 bases and J by 4 bases, with 7 bases of the junction left unmatched. Per the germline V gene, CDR1 is LNHDA and CDR2 is SQIVND (reference sequence). CDR3 length: 14 residues. CDR3 DNA sequence: TGTGCCAGTCGAACGGCGGGGGGTTACAATGAGCAGTTCTTC. It is translated as CASRTAGGYNEQFF.

This chain links TRBV30 with TRBJ1-2; the D is unclear. Germline CDR1 is GTSNPN and CDR2 is SVGIG (reference sequence). CDR3 length: 16 residues. V was pared by 4 bases and J by 4 bases, with 22 bases between. The CDR3 DNA reads as TGTGCCTGGAATTCGAAGCGTTATAGGAAGACCTATGGCTACACCTTC. Amino acid sequence: CAWNSKRYRKTYGYTF. Looking up the rest from reference TRBV30 and TRBJ1-2 gives the full variable domain: SQTIHQWPATLVQPVGSPLSLECTVEGTSNPNLYWYRQAAGRGLQLLFYSVGIGQISSEVPQNLSASRPQDRQFILSSKKLLLSDSGFYLCAWNSKRYRKTYGYTFGSGTRLTVV.

This clonotype was detected ten times or more. J is TRBJ2-7 and V is TRBV10-3, with D hard to call. Looked up from germline, CDR1 is ENHRY and CDR2 is SYGVKD. V shed 10 bases and J shed 2 bases, with 18 bases lying between them. This CDR3 comprises 14 residues. The CDR3 reads CATNPGSTTYEQYF. The CDR3 DNA is TGTGCCACCAACCCGGGCAGCACTACCTACGAGCAGTACTTC.

This clonotype was seen ten or more times. The chain recombines TRBV24-1 with TRBJ2-3; D remains unclear. V gave up 4 bases and J gave up 2 bases, with 3 bases separating them. The germline gives CDR1 KGHDR, CDR2 SFDVKD. The CDR3 totals 12 residues. Here the CDR3 reads CATSDNTDTQYF. CDR3 sequence (DNA): TGTGCCACCAGTGACAACACAGATACGCAGTATTTT.

This clonotype has a count of ten or more. The chain carries TRBV3-1 and TRBJ1-2; D is unresolved. Trimming removed 5 bases from V and 4 bases from J, with 23 bases in between. CDR1 and CDR2 from the germline V gene are LGHDT and YNNKEL (reference sequence). The CDR3 is 17 residues long. DNA of the CDR3: TGTGCCAGCAGCGTAGTTCGCACCCTTCGAAAGACCTATGGCTACACCTTC. It encodes CASSVVRTLRKTYGYTF.